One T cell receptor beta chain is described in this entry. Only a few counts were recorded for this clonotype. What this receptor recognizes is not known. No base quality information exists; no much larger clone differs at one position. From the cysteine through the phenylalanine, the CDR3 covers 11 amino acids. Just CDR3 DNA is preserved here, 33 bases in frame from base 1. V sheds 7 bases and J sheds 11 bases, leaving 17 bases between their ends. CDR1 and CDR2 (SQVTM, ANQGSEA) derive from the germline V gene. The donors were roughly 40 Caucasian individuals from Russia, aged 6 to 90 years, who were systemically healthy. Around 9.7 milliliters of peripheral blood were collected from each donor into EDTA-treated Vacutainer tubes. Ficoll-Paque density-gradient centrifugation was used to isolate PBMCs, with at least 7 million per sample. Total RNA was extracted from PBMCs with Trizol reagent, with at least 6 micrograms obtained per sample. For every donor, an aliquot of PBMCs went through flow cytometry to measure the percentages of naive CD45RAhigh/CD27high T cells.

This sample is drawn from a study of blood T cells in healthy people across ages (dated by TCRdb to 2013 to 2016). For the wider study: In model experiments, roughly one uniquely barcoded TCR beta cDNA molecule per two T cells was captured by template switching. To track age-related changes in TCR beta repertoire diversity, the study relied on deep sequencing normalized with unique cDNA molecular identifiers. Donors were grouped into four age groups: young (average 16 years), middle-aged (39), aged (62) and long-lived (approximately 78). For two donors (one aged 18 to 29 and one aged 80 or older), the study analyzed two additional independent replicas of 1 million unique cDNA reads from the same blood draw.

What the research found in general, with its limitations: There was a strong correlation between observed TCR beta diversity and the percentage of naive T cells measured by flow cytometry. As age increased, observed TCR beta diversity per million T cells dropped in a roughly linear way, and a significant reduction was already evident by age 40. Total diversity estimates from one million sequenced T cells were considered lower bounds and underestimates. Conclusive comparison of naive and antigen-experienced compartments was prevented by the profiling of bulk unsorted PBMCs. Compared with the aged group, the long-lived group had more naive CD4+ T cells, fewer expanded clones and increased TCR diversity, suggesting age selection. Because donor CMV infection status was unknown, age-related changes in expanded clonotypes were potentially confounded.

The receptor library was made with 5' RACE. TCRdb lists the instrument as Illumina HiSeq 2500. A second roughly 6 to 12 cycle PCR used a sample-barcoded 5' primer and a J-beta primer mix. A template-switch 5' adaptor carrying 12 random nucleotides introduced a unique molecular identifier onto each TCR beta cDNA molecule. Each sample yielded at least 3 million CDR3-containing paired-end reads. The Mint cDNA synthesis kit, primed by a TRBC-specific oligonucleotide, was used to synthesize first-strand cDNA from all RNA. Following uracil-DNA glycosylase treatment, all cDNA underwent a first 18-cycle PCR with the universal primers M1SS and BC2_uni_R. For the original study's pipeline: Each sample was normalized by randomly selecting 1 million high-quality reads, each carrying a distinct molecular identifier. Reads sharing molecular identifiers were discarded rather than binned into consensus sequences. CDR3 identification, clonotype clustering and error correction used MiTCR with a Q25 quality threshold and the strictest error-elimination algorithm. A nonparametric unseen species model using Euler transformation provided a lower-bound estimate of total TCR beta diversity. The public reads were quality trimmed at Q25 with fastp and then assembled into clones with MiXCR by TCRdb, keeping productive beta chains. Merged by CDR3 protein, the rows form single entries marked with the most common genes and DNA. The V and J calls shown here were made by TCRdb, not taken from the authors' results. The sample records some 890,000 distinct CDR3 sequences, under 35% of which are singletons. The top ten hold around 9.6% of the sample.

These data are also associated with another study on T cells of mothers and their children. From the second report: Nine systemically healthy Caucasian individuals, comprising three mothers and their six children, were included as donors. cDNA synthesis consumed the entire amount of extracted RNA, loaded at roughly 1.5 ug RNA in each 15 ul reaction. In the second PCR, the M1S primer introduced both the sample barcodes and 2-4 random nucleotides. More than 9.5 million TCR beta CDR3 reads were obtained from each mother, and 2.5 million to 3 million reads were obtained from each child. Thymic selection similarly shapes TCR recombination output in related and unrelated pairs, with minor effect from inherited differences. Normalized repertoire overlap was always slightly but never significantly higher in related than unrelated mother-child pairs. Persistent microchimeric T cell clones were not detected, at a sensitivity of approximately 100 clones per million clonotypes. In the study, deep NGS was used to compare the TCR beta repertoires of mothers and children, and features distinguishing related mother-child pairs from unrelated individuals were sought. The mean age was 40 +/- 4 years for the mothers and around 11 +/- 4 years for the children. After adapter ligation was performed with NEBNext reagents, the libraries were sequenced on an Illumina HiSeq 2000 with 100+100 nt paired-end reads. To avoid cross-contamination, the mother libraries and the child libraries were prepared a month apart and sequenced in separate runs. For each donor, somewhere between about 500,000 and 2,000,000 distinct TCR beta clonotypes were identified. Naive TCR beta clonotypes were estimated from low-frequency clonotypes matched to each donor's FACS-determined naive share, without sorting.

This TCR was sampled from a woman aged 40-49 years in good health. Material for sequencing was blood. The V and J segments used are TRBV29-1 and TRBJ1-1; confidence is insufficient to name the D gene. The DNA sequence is TGCAGCGGCTCGGACGTTATGAAGGCTTTCTTT. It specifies CSGSDVMKAFF.